The entry that follows covers one T cell receptor beta chain sequence. The antigen is undetermined. A much larger clone lies one base from this, so it may be a read error. The data are from a study of T cell repertoires in cytomegalovirus infection. Study in general: Through public TCR beta signatures, both CMV infection and matching HLA type were indicated.

V dropped 3 bases and J dropped 1 base, with 24 bases sitting between them. CDR1 is SGHTA, CDR2 FQGNSA, per germline. The CDR3 runs 19 residues. Study observations and caveats: Adding up the frequency of public TCR beta families identified people who carried CMV plus the relevant HLA.

TCRdb redid the calling of the reads with MiXCR, one entry per CDR3 protein. The sample holds 210,000 or so distinct CDR3 sequences, approximately 6.7% seen once. The clonotype originates from a human donor in good health (CMV status not recorded). Some clones in this sample may be carry-over from other donors' samples. The chain carries TRBV7-2 and TRBJ1-1, with D possibly matching TRBD1 (5 bases). What was sequenced was PBMCs. CDR3: CASSFFSWWGGAENTEAFF. CDR3 nucleotides: TGTGCCAGCAGCTTCTTTAGCTGGTGGGGCGGGGCGGAGAACACTGAAGCTTTCTTT.